A single sample gave rise to the 21 T cell receptor beta chains below, sequenced in a study of regulatory T cells in long-lasting Graves disease. CDR3 regions were amplified by Arm-PCR using iRepertoire HTBI primers to build TCR beta libraries. TCRdb called the multiplex PCR reads again in MiXCR, with one record for every CDR3 protein. Here the sample spans fewer than 550,000 distinct CDR3 sequences, about 17% being singletons. Time point indicated: newly diagnosed GD, antithyroid drugs for less than 3 months. Extracted RNA from PBMCs served as the source of the TCR library. These data were also filed under a second study, of T cells in Graves' hyperthyroidism and ophthalmopathy.

The material was peripheral blood mononuclear cells (PBMCs), obtained at new diagnosis, from a patient treated with antithyroid drugs. These TCRs come from a woman aged 18-35 years with Graves disease.

The chain uses TRBV28 and TRBJ2-1, with TRBD2 as a possible D gene (6 bases). Germline CDR1 and CDR2: MDHEN and SYDVKM. The CDR3 contains 15 residues. Trimming stripped 7 bases from V and 6 bases from J, with 19 bases between. The CDR3 region is CASTSHPGVPNEQFF. CDR3 DNA sequence: TGTGCCAGCACCTCTCACCCGGGAGTCCCCAATGAGCAGTTCTTC.

The sample holds many counts of this clonotype. This chain links TRBV2 with TRBJ2-7; tentatively, D is TRBD2 (6 bases). CDR3 size: 14 residues. Deletions cut 8 bases from V and 2 bases from J, with 16 bases between. CDR1 is SNHLY, CDR2 FYNNEI, per germline. CDR3 bases: TGTGCCAGCTTGCTGACGGGAGCCGCCTACGAGCAGTACTTC. Protein product: CASLLTGAAYEQYF.

Ten or more counts support this clonotype. The rearrangement uses TRBV2 and TRBJ2-1; D is ambiguous. This CDR3 has 14 amino acids. Trimming cost V 4 bases and J 6 bases, with 13 bases left between them. Germline V gene data show CDR1 as SNHLY and CDR2 as FYNNEI. As DNA, the CDR3 is TGTGCCAGCAGTGCCCAAGGAGCGACCAATGAGCAGTTCTTC. This translates into CASSAQGATNEQFF.

The V gene is TRBV4-2, the J gene TRBJ2-2; D is possibly TRBD1 (6 bases). CDR3 size: 16 residues. CDR1 is LGHNA and CDR2 is YNFKEQ in the germline V gene. Trimming cost V 4 bases and J 0 bases, with 12 bases left between them. CDR3 protein: CASSPRTDPNTGELFF. As DNA, the CDR3 is TGTGCCAGCAGCCCGCGGACAGACCCGAACACCGGGGAGCTGTTTTTT.

This clonotype was counted only a few times. The rearrangement links TRBV5-1 to TRBJ1-1; D call uncertain. The germline V and J ends were trimmed by 4 bases and 1 base, with 14 bases remaining between them. Germline V CDR1 and CDR2: SGHRS, YFSETQ. This CDR3 contains 15 residues. CDR3 loop: CASSNSYSGNTEAFF. The CDR3 DNA reads as TGCGCCAGCAGCAACTCCTACAGTGGGAACACTGAAGCTTTCTTT.

This clonotype came up many times. This sequence joins TRBV12-3 or TRBV12-4 and TRBJ1-1; no clear D. Trimming pared 5 bases from V and 0 bases from J, leaving 13 bases between. CDR3 length: 15 residues. CDR3 in amino acids: CASSISLTLNTEAFF. The DNA of the CDR3 is TGTGCCAGCAGTATATCCCTGACGTTGAACACTGAAGCTTTCTTT.

This clonotype was found many times. This chain links TRBV7-8 with TRBJ2-7; 7 nucleotides match TRBD2. In germline, CDR1 is SGHVS, CDR2 FQNEAQ. The CDR3 has 15 amino acids. V was pared by 3 bases and J by 3 bases, with 8 bases of the junction left unmatched. CDR3 in amino acids: CASSLEAREGYEQYF. As DNA, the CDR3 is TGTGCCAGCAGCTTGGAGGCCAGGGAGGGCTACGAGCAGTACTTC.

The count of this clonotype is one. This chain connects TRBV20-1 to TRBJ2-1; TRBD2 agrees at 13 bases. The junction had 19 bases not matched to a gene; V was cut back by 0 bases and J by 8 bases. The CDR3 consists of 20 residues. The germline V gene encodes CDR1 DFQATT and CDR2 SNEGSKA (reference sequence). The CDR3 loop reads CSARDYSTTSGREINDEQFF. The CDR3 nucleotides read TGCAGTGCTAGAGATTATTCCACAACTAGCGGGAGGGAAATTAACGATGAGCAGTTCTTC.

Concerning this clonotype itself: Sequence at one end of the junction differs from germline and may be a read error. The V call is TRBV12-3 or TRBV12-4, the J call TRBJ2-1; D is perhaps TRBD2 (6 bases). The CDR3 has 12 amino acids. CDR3 sequence: CASSTEGNGQFF. The DNA of the CDR3 is TGTGCCAGCAGCACGGAGGGCAATGGGCAGTTCTTC.

At least ten counts were recorded for this clonotype. In DNA form, the CDR3 reads TGTGCCAGCAGTACCCATCCGGGACAAAGGAACACTGAAGCTTTCTTT. It codes for CASSTHPGQRNTEAFF. V and J are TRBV28 and TRBJ1-1; TRBD1 might be the D (6 bases). The CDR3 covers 16 residues. Trimming pared 5 bases from V and 1 base from J, leaving 17 bases between. CDR1 is MDHEN, CDR2 SYDVKM, per germline.

This clonotype was seen repeatedly, ten times or more. The chain employs TRBV11-3 and TRBJ2-1; 11 nucleotides match TRBD2. Germline assignment: CDR1 SGHNT and CDR2 YENEEA. This CDR3 region has 17 residues. J gave up 0 bases and V 2 bases, and 3 bases lay outside the gene matches. As DNA, the CDR3 is TGTGCCAGCAGCTTATCCGGACTAGCGGGCTCCTACAATGAGCAGTTCTTC. Amino acid sequence: CASSLSGLAGSYNEQFF.

This clonotype turned up a few times. Since a much larger clone is just one base distant, this may be a read error. The chain links TRBV18 to TRBJ2-7, with D maybe TRBD1 (6 bases). From germline, CDR1 is KGHSH and CDR2 LQKENI. The CDR3 contains 15 residues. CDR3 residues: CASPPVTGRTYEQYF. CDR3 in DNA: TGTGCCAGCCCACCAGTGACAGGCAGGACCTACGAGCAGTACTTC.

This clonotype was detected many times. This sequence joins TRBV30 and TRBJ1-3; D remains unclear. The CDR3 covers 13 residues. The germline V gene encodes CDR1 GTSNPN and CDR2 SVGIG (reference sequence). The V gene lost 5 bases and the J gene lost 3 bases, with 11 bases spanning the gap. This CDR3 is CAWGRAVGNTIYF. The CDR3 DNA follows: TGTGCCTGGGGCCGGGCGGTTGGAAACACCATATATTTT.

This chain connects TRBV19 to TRBJ2-7; TRBD1 agrees at 11 bases. Looked up from germline, CDR1 is LNHDA and CDR2 is SQIVND (reference sequence). V trimming: 9 bases; J trimming: 2 bases; junction bases outside the gene matches: 9. The CDR3 runs 15 residues. This CDR3 reads CASNSPGQGAYEQYF. For the CDR3, the DNA is TGTGCCAGCAACTCACCGGGACAGGGGGCCTACGAGCAGTACTTC. The whole variable domain, filled in from reference TRBV19 and TRBJ2-7, reads DGGITQSPKYLFRKEGQNVTLSCEQNLNHDAMYWYRQDPGQGLRLIYYSQIVNDFQKGDIAEGYSVSREKKESFPLTVTSAQKNPTAFYLCASNSPGQGAYEQYFGPGTRLTVT.

Many counts were recorded for this clonotype. This sequence joins TRBV7-2 and TRBJ2-1; 8 positions match TRBD1. Germline V gives CDR1 SGHTA, CDR2 FQGNSA. The CDR3 length is 15 residues. V was pared by 1 base and J by 9 bases, with 8 bases of the junction left unmatched. CDR3 DNA sequence: TGTGCCAGCAGCTTAGACGGACAGGGTGGAGGTGAGCAGTTCTTC. Translated: CASSLDGQGGGEQFF.

Ten or more counts support this clonotype. The V call is TRBV20-1, the J call TRBJ2-6; no firm D call. This CDR3 has 17 amino acids. Germline assignment: CDR1 DFQATT and CDR2 SNEGSKA (reference sequence). V was cut by 3 bases and J by 0 bases, with 15 bases left in between. CDR3 nucleotide sequence: TGCAGTGCTAGGGGCGAGTGGGGTCTCTCTGGGGCCAACGTCCTGACTTTC. The encoded protein is CSARGEWGLSGANVLTF.

This clonotype was recorded at least ten times. The chain recombines TRBV12-3 or TRBV12-4 with TRBJ1-1; the D gene is possibly TRBD1 (5 bases). This CDR3 is built from 15 residues. Between the trimmed V and J ends, which lost 7 bases and 1 base, there was a span of 16 bases. In DNA, the CDR3 is TGTGCCAGCAACTTCGGCCGGAGGGGGAACACTGAAGCTTTCTTT. It yields the protein CASNFGRRGNTEAFF.

A word on this clonotype: This may arise from a read error, as a much more abundant clone is one base away. J is TRBJ2-7 and V is TRBV11-3, with 11 nucleotides matching TRBD2. This CDR3 is 14 amino acids long. Germline CDR1 and CDR2: SGHNT and YENEEA. The trim removed 7 bases at V and 4 bases at J, leaving 6 bases unmatched. CDR3 nucleotide sequence: TGTGCCAGCACCAGGGCTAGCGGGAGGTACGAGCAGTACTTC. Its translation: CASTRASGRYEQYF.

This clonotype was seen more than once but under ten times. The V call is TRBV5-1, the J call TRBJ2-7, with 10 nucleotides matching TRBD1. Trimming took 0 bases from V and 4 from J; bases not matched to a gene: 4. The CDR3 runs to 15 residues. Looked up from germline, CDR1 is SGHRS and CDR2 is YFSETQ. The CDR3 sequence is CASSLVDRGRYEQYF. The CDR3 DNA follows: TGCGCCAGCAGCTTGGTGGACAGGGGGAGATACGAGCAGTACTTC.

This clonotype was seen repeatedly, ten times or more. This chain connects TRBV7-9 to TRBJ1-1; D is uncertain. Trimming took off 1 base at V and 4 bases at J, with 7 bases between the two ends. CDR1 and CDR2 from the germline V gene are SEHNR and FQNEAQ (reference sequence). The CDR3 contains 13 residues. The CDR3 here is CASSLEVGTEAFF. The CDR3 nucleotides read TGTGCCAGCAGCTTAGAGGTGGGCACTGAAGCTTTCTTT.

This clonotype came up many times. This chain's CDR3 is CASRGQGAREQYF. In DNA form, the CDR3 reads TGTGCCAGCAGAGGACAGGGGGCGAGGGAGCAGTACTTC. The chain combines TRBV28 with TRBJ2-7; 11 bases map to TRBD1. The CDR3 runs to 13 residues. Germline V CDR1 and CDR2: MDHEN, SYDVKM. With 6 bases clipped from V and 7 bases from J, the junction kept 5 bases outside the gene matches.